This TCR beta chain is from a study of CD8 T cells in ankylosing spondylitis. General study points: Reportedly, matched ankylosing spondylitis synovial fluid was significantly enriched for disease-linked clones.

A remark on this clonotype: Antigen unknown.

TCRdb recomputed calls from the 5' RACE reads with MiXCR, one row per CDR3 protein. This sample has some 250,000 distinct CDR3 sequences, with around 25% found just once. V was trimmed by 3 bases and J by 7 bases, leaving 9 bases between them. Per the germline V gene, CDR1 is WSHSY and CDR2 is SAAADI. CDR3 length: 12 residues. This sequence originates from a male donor with ankylosing spondylitis or in good health (not recorded which). The specimen was blood, either unsorted or a sorted T cell fraction (not recorded which). The rearrangement joins TRBV10-2 to TRBJ1-1; TRBD1 is a possible D gene (5 bases). The CDR3 DNA reads as TGCGCCAGCAGTGATGTCAGGGATGAAGCTTTCTTT. Protein product: CASSDVRDEAFF.